This T cell receptor beta chain comes out of a study of CD8+CD57+ T cells in acquired aplastic anemia. Genomic DNA provided the template from which TCR beta VDJ and CDR3 profiles were obtained. Each CDR3 protein gets one entry after TCRdb re-called the reads with MiXCR. The sample lists some 210,000 distinct CDR3 sequences, over 60% occurring once. Study outcomes and limitations: Some 28 CD8+ CDR3 sequences occurred in both the patients and the controls.

This clonotype was counted only a few times. Its antigen is still unknown. The sequence was obtained from a human donor in good health. The sequenced sample was sorted CD4+, CD8+, or CD8+CD57+ T cells (not recorded which) from PBMCs.

CDR3 region: CSALGTGIDEQYF. In DNA form, the CDR3 reads TGCAGTGCTCTTGGGACAGGGATCGACGAGCAGTACTTC. The gene calls are TRBV20-1 and TRBJ2-7, with 9 bases lining up with TRBD1. This CDR3 is 13 amino acids long. Per germline, CDR1 DFQATT and CDR2 SNEGSKA (reference sequence). The V segment lost 5 bases and the J segment 5 bases; nucleotides outside the gene matches: 7.